What follows is one T cell receptor beta chain and its context. The CDR3 runs to 15 residues. Germline V CDR1 and CDR2: ENHRY, SYGVKD. V was shortened by 3 bases and J by 7 bases, with 16 bases between the two germline ends. RNA transcripts yielded amplified TCR beta CDR3 regions. First-round RT-PCR with HTBI primers preceded a second-round multiplex PCR. One entry per CDR3 protein results from TCRdb running MiXCR on the multiplex PCR reads. This sample yields roughly 600,000 distinct CDR3 sequences, of which about two fifths are seen a single time; about 4% belongs to the top ten. This sample is part of a study of Graves' ophthalmopathy and Graves' hyperthyroidism. Researchers turned away patients with other autoimmune diseases, uncontrolled infections, pregnancy or lactation.

Sequenced input: peripheral blood or thyroid tissue (not recorded which). The chain has TRBV10-3 and TRBJ1-5; possible D gene TRBD1, 6 bases. The receptor comes from an adult man with Graves' hyperthyroidism. CDR3 DNA: TGTGCCATCAGTGACGGGGGGCCGGTCGAGCAGCCCCAGCATTTT. This codes for CAISDGGPVEQPQHF.